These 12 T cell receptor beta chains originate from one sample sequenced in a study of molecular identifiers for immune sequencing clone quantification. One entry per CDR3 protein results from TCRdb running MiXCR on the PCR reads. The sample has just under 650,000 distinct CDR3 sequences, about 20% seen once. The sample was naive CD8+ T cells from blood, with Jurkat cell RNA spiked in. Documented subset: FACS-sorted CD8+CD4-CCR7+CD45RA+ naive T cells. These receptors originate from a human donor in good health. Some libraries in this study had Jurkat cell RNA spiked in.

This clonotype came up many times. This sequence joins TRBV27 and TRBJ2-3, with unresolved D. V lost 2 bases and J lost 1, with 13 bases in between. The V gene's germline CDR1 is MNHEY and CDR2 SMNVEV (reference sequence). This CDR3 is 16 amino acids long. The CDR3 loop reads CASSLLLPVGTDTQYF. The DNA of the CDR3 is TGTGCCAGCAGTTTACTTCTTCCCGTCGGCACAGATACGCAGTATTTT.

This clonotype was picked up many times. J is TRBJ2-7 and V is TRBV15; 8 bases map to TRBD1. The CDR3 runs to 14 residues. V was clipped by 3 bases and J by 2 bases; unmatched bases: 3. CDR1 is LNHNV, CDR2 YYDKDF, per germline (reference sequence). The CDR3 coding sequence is TGTGCCACCAGCAGGGGGACAGGTCCCTACGAGCAGTACTTC. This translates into CATSRGTGPYEQYF.

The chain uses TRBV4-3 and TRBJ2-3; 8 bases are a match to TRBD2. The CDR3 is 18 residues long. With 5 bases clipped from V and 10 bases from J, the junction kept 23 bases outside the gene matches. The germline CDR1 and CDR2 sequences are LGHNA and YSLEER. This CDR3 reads CASSSLFLTSGGEDSQYF. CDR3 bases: TGCGCCAGCAGCTCCCTCTTCCTTACTAGCGGAGGAGAGGATTCGCAGTATTTT.

CDR3 DNA: TGCAGTGCTAGAGATCTGGGGGACTCCTACAATGAGCAGTTCTTC. Its translation is CSARDLGDSYNEQFF. The chain uses TRBV20-1 and TRBJ2-1; perhaps D is TRBD1 or TRBD2 (5 bases each). Per germline, CDR1 DFQATT and CDR2 SNEGSKA (reference sequence). The CDR3 is made up of 15 amino acids. V was pared by 0 bases and J by 0 bases, with 9 bases between.

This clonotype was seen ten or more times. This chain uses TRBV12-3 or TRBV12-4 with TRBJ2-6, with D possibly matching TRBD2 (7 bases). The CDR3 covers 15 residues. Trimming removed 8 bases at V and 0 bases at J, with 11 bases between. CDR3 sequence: CASGGGISGANVLTF. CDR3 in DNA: TGTGCCAGCGGGGGGGGCATCTCTGGGGCCAACGTCCTGACTTTC.

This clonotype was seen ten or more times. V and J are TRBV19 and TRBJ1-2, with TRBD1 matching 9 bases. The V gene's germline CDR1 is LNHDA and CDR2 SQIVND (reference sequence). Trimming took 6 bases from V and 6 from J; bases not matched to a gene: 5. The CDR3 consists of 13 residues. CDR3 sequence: CASSPTGGHGYTF. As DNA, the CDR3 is TGTGCCAGTAGCCCGACAGGGGGGCATGGCTACACCTTC.

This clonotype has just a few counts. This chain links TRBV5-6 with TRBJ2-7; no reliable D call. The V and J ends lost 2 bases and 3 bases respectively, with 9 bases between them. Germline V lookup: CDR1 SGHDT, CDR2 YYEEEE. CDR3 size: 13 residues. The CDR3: CASSFRNHYEQYF. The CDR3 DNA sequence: TGTGCCAGCAGCTTCAGGAACCACTACGAGCAGTACTTC. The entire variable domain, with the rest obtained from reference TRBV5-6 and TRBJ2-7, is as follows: DAGVTQSPTHLIKTRGQQVTLRCSPKSGHDTVSWYQQALGQGPQFIFQYYEEEERQRGNFPDRFSGHQFPNYSSELNVNALLLGDSALYLCASSFRNHYEQYFGPGTRLTVT.

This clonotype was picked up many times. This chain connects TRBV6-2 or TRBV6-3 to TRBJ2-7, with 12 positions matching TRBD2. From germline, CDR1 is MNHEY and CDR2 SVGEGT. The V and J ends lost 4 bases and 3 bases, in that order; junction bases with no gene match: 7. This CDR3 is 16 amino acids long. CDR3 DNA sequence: TGTGCCAGCAGTTTCTCAAGACTAGCGGGAGTCTACGAGCAGTACTTC. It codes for CASSFSRLAGVYEQYF.

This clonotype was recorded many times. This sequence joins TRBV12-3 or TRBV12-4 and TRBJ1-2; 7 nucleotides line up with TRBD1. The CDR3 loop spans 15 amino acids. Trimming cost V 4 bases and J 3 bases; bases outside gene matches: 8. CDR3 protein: CASSSTTGSYYGYTF. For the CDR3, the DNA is TGTGCCAGCAGTTCCACGACAGGGTCCTACTATGGCTACACCTTC.

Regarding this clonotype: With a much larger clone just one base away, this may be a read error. For the CDR3, the DNA is TGCAGTGGTAGGCGGGGGGATAACAATGAGCAGTTCTTC. It yields the protein CSGRRGDNNEQFF. The chain is built from TRBV20-1 and TRBJ2-1; 8 bases are a match to TRBD2. This CDR3 spans 13 amino acids. Germline trimming cut 7 bases from V and 5 bases from J; bases unmatched to any gene: 7. The germline V gene has CDR1 DFQATT and CDR2 SNEGSKA (reference sequence).

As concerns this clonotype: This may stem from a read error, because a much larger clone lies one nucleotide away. The CDR3 DNA follows: TGCAGTGCCCATCAGGGATGCGAGCAGTACTTC. Encoded protein: CSAHQGCEQYF. V is TRBV20-1 and J is TRBJ2-7, with D possibly being TRBD1 (5 bases). The germline gives CDR1 DFQATT, CDR2 SNEGSKA (reference sequence). The germline V and J ends were trimmed by 6 bases and 6 bases, with 12 bases remaining between them. This CDR3 spans 11 amino acids.

CDR3 residues: CASSPRTDLNTEAFF. Here the CDR3 DNA reads TGTGCCAGCAGCCCCCGGACAGATTTGAACACTGAAGCTTTCTTT. The chain is built from TRBV7-9 and TRBJ1-1, with D perhaps TRBD1 (6 bases). CDR1 SEHNR and CDR2 FQNEAQ come from the germline V gene (reference sequence). CDR3 length equals 15 residues. Trimming removed 5 bases at V and 0 bases at J, with 13 bases between.